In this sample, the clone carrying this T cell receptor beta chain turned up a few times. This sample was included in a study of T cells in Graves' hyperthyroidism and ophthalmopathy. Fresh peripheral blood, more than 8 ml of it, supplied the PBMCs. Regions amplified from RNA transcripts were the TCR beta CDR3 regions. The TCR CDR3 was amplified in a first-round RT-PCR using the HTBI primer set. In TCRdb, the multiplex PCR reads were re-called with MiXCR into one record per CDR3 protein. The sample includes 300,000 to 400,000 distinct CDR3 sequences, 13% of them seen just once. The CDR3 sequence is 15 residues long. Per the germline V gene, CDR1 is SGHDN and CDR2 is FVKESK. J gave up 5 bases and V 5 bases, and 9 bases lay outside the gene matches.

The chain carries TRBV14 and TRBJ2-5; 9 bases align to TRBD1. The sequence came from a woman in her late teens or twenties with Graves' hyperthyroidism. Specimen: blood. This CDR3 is CASSAPGQGTETQYF. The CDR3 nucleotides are TGTGCCAGCAGCGCACCGGGACAGGGAACGGAGACCCAGTACTTC.